This T cell receptor (beta chain) was sequenced in a study of blood T cell repertoires in COVID-19. Methods used by the authors: Amplifying reference gene primers gave estimates of nucleated cell counts. TCRdb's copy holds only in-frame clones and misses some; the assay was immunoSEQ multiplex PCR. The DNA was the basis for D and trimming; V, J and clone size are from that table. The data contain 200,000 to 300,000 clones, approximately 80% of them seen just once; the ten biggest clones take up roughly 8%. The V end lost 4 bases, the J end lost 0 bases, and 19 bases lay between the germline ends. From germline, CDR1 is SGHTA and CDR2 FQGNSA. This CDR3 region has 17 residues.

This TCR was recovered from a woman older than 75 with COVID-19, enrolled during active disease. Input material: peripheral blood. The genes are TRBV7-2 and TRBJ2-7; D is possibly TRBD2 (6 bases). The DNA of the CDR3 is TGTGCCAGCAGCTCCCCGTCCGGTCGGGGGTTCTCCTACGAGCAGTACTTC. Protein: CASSSPSGRGFSYEQYF.